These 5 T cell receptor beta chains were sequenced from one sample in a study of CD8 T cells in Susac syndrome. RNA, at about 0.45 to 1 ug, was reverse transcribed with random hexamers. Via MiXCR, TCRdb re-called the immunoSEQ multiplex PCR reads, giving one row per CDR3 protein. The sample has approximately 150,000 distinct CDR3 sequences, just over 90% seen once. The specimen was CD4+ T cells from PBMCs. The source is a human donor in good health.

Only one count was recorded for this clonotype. CDR3 loop: CSAGGGGPEKLFF. CDR3 bases: TGCAGTGCTGGGGGCGGGGGCCCCGAAAAACTGTTTTTT. V gene TRBV20-1 combines with J gene TRBJ1-4; D possibly corresponds to TRBD1 (6 bases). The CDR3 spans 13 residues. V was trimmed by 5 bases and J by 8 bases, leaving 15 bases between them. Per germline, CDR1 DFQATT and CDR2 SNEGSKA (reference sequence).

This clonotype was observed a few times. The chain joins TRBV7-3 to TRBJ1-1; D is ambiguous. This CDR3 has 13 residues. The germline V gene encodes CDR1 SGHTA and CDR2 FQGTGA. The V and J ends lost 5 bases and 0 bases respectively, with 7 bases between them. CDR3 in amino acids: CASSTGVNTEAFF. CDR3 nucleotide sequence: TGTGCCAGCAGCACTGGAGTGAACACTGAAGCTTTCTTT.

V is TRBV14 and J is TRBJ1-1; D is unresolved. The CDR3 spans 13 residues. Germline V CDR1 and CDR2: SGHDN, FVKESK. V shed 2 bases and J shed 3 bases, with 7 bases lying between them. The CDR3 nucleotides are TGTGCCAGCAGCCAAACAATTGACACTGAAGCTTTCTTT. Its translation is CASSQTIDTEAFF.

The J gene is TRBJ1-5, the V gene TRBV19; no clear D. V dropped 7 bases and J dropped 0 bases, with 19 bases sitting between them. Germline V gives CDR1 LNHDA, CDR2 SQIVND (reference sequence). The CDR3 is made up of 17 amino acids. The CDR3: CASIGIGGGYSNQPQHF. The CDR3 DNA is TGTGCCAGTATCGGGATTGGAGGCGGGTATAGCAATCAGCCCCAGCATTTT.

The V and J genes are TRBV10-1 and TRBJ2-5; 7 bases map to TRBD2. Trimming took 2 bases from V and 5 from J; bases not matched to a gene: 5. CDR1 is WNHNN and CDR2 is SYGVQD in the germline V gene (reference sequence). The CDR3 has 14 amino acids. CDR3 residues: CASSEAGLGETQYF. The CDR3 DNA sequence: TGCGCCAGCAGTGAGGCTGGACTAGGCGAGACCCAGTACTTC.